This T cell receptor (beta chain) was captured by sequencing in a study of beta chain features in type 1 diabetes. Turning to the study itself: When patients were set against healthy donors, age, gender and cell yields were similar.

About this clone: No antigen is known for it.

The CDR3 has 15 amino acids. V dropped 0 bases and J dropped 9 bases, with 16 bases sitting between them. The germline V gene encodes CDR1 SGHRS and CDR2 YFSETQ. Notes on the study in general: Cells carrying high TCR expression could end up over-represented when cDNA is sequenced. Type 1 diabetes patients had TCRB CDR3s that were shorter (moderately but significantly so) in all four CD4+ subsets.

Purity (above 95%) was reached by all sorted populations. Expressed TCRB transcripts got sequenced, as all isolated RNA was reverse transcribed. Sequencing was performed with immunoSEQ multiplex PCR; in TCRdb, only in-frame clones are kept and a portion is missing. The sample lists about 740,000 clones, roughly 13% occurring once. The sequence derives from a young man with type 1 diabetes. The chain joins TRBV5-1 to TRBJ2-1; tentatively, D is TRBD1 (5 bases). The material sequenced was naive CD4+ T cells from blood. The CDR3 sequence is CASSLARRALGEQFF. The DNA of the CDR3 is TGCGCCAGCAGCTTGGCCCGCAGGGCGTTGGGTGAGCAGTTCTTC.